What follows are 19 T cell receptor beta chains derived from one specimen sequenced in a study of glioma-infiltrating T cells after dendritic cell vaccination. Repertoires were generated with immunoSEQ multiplex PCR, while TCRdb's copy carries only in-frame clones and drops some. The table records tens of thousands of clones, about four fifths of them present only once. Sample: blood, taken before dendritic cell vaccination. These receptors came from a human donor with glioblastoma.

The chain employs TRBV7-3 and TRBJ1-3; perhaps TRBD1 as D (5 bases). The germline V and J ends were trimmed by 5 bases and 2 bases, with 13 bases remaining between them. CDR3 length equals 15 residues. Germline loops: CDR1 SGHTA, CDR2 FQGTGA. DNA for the CDR3: TGTGCCAGCAGCCTCCAGGGAGGGGCTGGAAACACCATATATTTT. This translates into CASSLQGGAGNTIYF.

The chain has TRBV6-1 and TRBJ1-2; D unresolved. V was shortened by 6 bases and J by 3 bases, with 11 bases between the two germline ends. Looked up from germline, CDR1 is MNHNS and CDR2 is SASEGT. The CDR3 is 13 amino acids. The CDR3 DNA reads TGTGCCAGCAGCCTCGGGAGGGACTATGGCTACACCTTC. It yields the protein CASSLGRDYGYTF.

The gene calls are TRBV5-8 and TRBJ2-1; TRBD1 is a possible D gene (6 bases). Trimming left V 0 bases short and J 0 bases short, with 7 bases between. In germline, CDR1 is SGHTS, CDR2 YDEGEE. CDR3 length: 15 residues. The CDR3 DNA follows: TGTGCCAGCAGCTTGGTAGGGGGCTCCTACAATGAGCAGTTCTTC. Protein sequence: CASSLVGGSYNEQFF.

This chain joins TRBV6-5 and TRBJ1-4, with 8 nucleotides matching TRBD1. Germline CDR1 is MNHEY and CDR2 is SVGAGI. There are 14 residues in the CDR3. Unmatched junction bases numbered 6, after V lost 5 bases and J lost 7 bases. As DNA, the CDR3 is TGTGCCAGCAGTACGACAGGGGCGGCTGAAAAACTGTTTTTT. Protein: CASSTTGAAEKLFF.

The J gene is TRBJ2-7, the V gene TRBV6-6, with 11 nucleotides matching TRBD1. The V segment lost 5 bases and the J segment 3 bases; nucleotides outside the gene matches: 6. The length of the CDR3 is 15 residues. CDR1 is MNHNY and CDR2 is SVGAGI in the germline V gene (reference sequence). The CDR3 is CASSKSGTGGYEQYF. The CDR3 nucleotides are TGTGCCAGCAGTAAATCCGGGACAGGGGGCTACGAGCAGTACTTC.

The J gene is TRBJ2-5, the V gene TRBV2; D is perhaps TRBD1 (5 bases). V lost 2 bases and J lost 5, with 18 bases in between. The CDR3 loop spans 16 amino acids. CDR1 and CDR2 from the germline V gene are SNHLY and FYNNEI. The CDR3 reads CASSENRKGARETQYF. The CDR3 region has the DNA TGTGCCAGCAGTGAAAATCGGAAAGGGGCCCGGGAGACCCAGTACTTC. Drawing the rest from reference TRBV2 and TRBJ2-5, the complete variable domain is EPEVTQTPSHQVTQMGQEVILRCVPISNHLYFYWYRQILGQKVEFLVSFYNNEISEKSEIFDDQFSVERPDGSNFTLKIRSTKLEDSAMYFCASSENRKGARETQYFGPGTRLLVL.

A single count supports this clone. The chain is built from TRBV6-5 and TRBJ1-4, with a tentative D call TRBD1 (6 bases). CDR1 and CDR2 from the germline V gene are MNHEY and SVGAGI. Trimming took off 4 bases at V and 8 bases at J, with 14 bases between the two ends. The CDR3 is made up of 14 amino acids. Here the CDR3 reads CASSLSPGGEKLFF. The CDR3 DNA reads TGTGCCAGCAGTTTATCCCCTGGGGGCGAAAAACTGTTTTTT.

In its sample, this clone was seen a few times. The rearrangement uses TRBV6-6 and TRBJ2-7; 8 nucleotides agree with TRBD1. Per germline, CDR1 MNHNY and CDR2 SVGAGI (reference sequence). V was clipped by 5 bases and J by 2 bases; unmatched bases: 2. This CDR3 is built from 13 residues. The CDR3 is CASSLDRAYEQYF. The CDR3 nucleotides read TGTGCCAGCAGTCTGGACAGGGCCTACGAGCAGTACTTC.

The chain combines TRBV18 with TRBJ2-2; 10 bases are a match to TRBD1. This CDR3 is built from 16 residues. Per germline, CDR1 KGHSH and CDR2 LQKENI. The ends lost 5 bases at V and 6 bases at J; junction bases unmatched: 9. In nucleotides, the CDR3 is TGTGCCAGCTCAGGAGACAGGGGGCGATTTGCCGGGGAGCTGTTTTTT. Translation: CASSGDRGRFAGELFF.

V gene TRBV2 combines with J gene TRBJ2-1; TRBD1 aligns across 9 bases. CDR3 length: 13 amino acids. J was trimmed by 3 bases and V by 8 bases; bases with no gene match: 2. CDR1 and CDR2 (germline): SNHLY, FYNNEI. The CDR3 coding sequence is TGTGCCAGCGGGGGACAGGGCTACAATGAGCAGTTCTTC. It specifies CASGGQGYNEQFF.

This chain connects TRBV9 to TRBJ1-4; D perhaps matches TRBD1 (5 bases). The ends were cut back, 4 bases at V and 7 bases at J, with 11 bases in the middle. Germline CDR1 SGDLS, CDR2 YYNGEE. The length of the CDR3 is 13 residues. CDR3 amino acids: CASSTGTAEKLFF. The DNA of the CDR3 is TGTGCCAGCAGCACCGGGACTGCTGAAAAACTGTTTTTT.

The chain links TRBV5-5 to TRBJ2-1; TRBD2 aligns across 9 bases. This CDR3 is 14 amino acids long. Looked up from germline, CDR1 is SGHKS and CDR2 is YYEKEE (reference sequence). Trimming took 3 bases from V and 8 from J; bases not matched to a gene: 6. The CDR3 DNA reads as TGTGCCAGCAGCTCCTCGGGACTAGCATATGAGCAGTTCTTC. Translation: CASSSSGLAYEQFF.

In this sample, this clone turned up a few times. The V call is TRBV30, the J call TRBJ2-7, with D possibly matching TRBD2 (5 bases). V was pared by 8 bases and J by 3 bases, with 8 bases between. Per the germline V gene, CDR1 is GTSNPN and CDR2 is SVGIG (reference sequence). The length of the CDR3 is 10 residues. This chain's CDR3 is CAVGLYEQYV. The CDR3 DNA follows: TGTGCCGTAGGACTCTACGAGCAGTACGTC.

The V call is TRBV10-1, the J call TRBJ2-3, with 10 bases aligning to TRBD2. The CDR3 runs to 16 residues. V gave up 2 bases and J gave up 5 bases; unmatched junction bases: 7. Germline V gene data show CDR1 as WNHNN and CDR2 as SYGVQD (reference sequence). The CDR3 loop reads CASSEVSSGSGDTQYF. The CDR3 DNA follows: TGCGCCAGCAGTGAGGTCTCTAGCGGGAGTGGAGATACGCAGTATTTT.

The chain employs TRBV6-6 and TRBJ2-7; TRBD2 might be the D (5 bases). V was cut by 2 bases and J by 3 bases, with 11 bases left in between. CDR1 is MNHNY and CDR2 is SVGAGI in the germline V gene (reference sequence). The CDR3 sequence is 14 residues long. CDR3 in amino acids: CASSYLGNLYEQYV. The CDR3 nucleotides read TGTGCCAGCAGTTACCTCGGGAATCTCTACGAGCAGTACGTC.

The chain links TRBV10-3 to TRBJ1-2; 8 bases line up with TRBD1. The germline V gene encodes CDR1 ENHRY and CDR2 SYGVKD. The CDR3 has 15 residues. J gave up 4 bases and V 4 bases, and 8 bases lay outside the gene matches. CDR3 amino acids: CAISGSQGAGYGYTF. The CDR3 DNA reads TGTGCCATCAGTGGATCCCAGGGGGCGGGCTATGGCTACACCTTC.

This chain joins TRBV18 and TRBJ1-1; tentatively, D is TRBD1 (5 bases). In germline, CDR1 is KGHSH, CDR2 LQKENI. The germline V and J ends were trimmed by 5 bases and 7 bases, with 17 bases remaining between them. This CDR3 has 14 residues. This chain's CDR3 is CASSAAGLYDEAFF. CDR3 nucleotides: TGTGCCAGCTCAGCGGCAGGGCTGTATGATGAAGCTTTCTTT.

The genes are TRBV29-1 and TRBJ1-4; D may be TRBD1 (5 bases). Trimming left V 6 bases short and J 8 bases short, with 10 bases between. The CDR3 totals 11 residues. Germline V lookup: CDR1 SQVTM, CDR2 ANQGSEA. The CDR3 reads CSVTWGEKLFF. The CDR3 coding sequence is TGCAGCGTCACTTGGGGCGAAAAACTGTTTTTT.

This clone was seen a few times. This chain uses TRBV6-1 with TRBJ2-1, with 14 bases that match TRBD2. With V trimmed by 5 bases and J by 9 bases, 6 bases remained unmatched. CDR1 and CDR2 from the germline V gene are MNHNS and SASEGT. The CDR3 covers 15 residues. CDR3 residues: CASSKGTSGSIEQFF. The CDR3 DNA sequence: TGTGCCAGCAGTAAAGGGACTAGCGGGAGTATTGAGCAGTTCTTC.